This T cell receptor (beta chain) was recovered during a study of blood T cell repertoires in COVID-19. Whole-study context: Italy, Spain and the United States were the sources of the convalescent and acute COVID-19 samples.

Per the germline V gene, CDR1 is SGHNT and CDR2 is YENEEA. The CDR3 runs 13 residues. V lost 3 bases, J lost 4 bases, and 6 bases lay in between. This clone showed up just a few times. The same CDR3 is also encoded by other DNA sequences in this sample. TCRdb's table, derived via immunoSEQ multiplex PCR, lists solely in-frame clones and lacks some. The table records some 240,000 clones, roughly nine tenths of them present only once. The TCR was taken from a woman in her forties who had recovered from COVID-19. Sequencing was carried out using peripheral blood. The chain is built from TRBV11-3 and TRBJ1-4; D possibly corresponds to TRBD1 (5 bases). CDR3 sequence reads: CASSLQGNEKLFF. The CDR3 DNA is TGTGCCAGCAGCTTGCAGGGTAATGAAAAACTGTTTTTT.